These T cell receptor beta chains were read from a single sample in a study of CD8+CD57+ T cells in acquired aplastic anemia. TCRdb re-called the reads through MiXCR, storing one row per CDR3 protein. The data hold 150,000 or so distinct CDR3 sequences, with about 60% observed a single time. Sequencing input: sorted CD4+, CD8+, or CD8+CD57+ T cells (not recorded which) from PBMCs. Receptor source: a human donor in good health. Both conserved end residues are part of each CDR3. A D gene is named only where the DNA matches it firmly. The size field is filled for only some rows; it gives once, few, many or a size class.

V: TRBV7-6
D: -
J: TRBJ2-5
size: -
length: 14
DNA: TGTGCCAGCAGCCGTTTGAGGGGCCAAGAGACCCAGTACTTC
CDR3: CASSRLRGQETQYF

V: TRBV12-3/TRBV12-4
D: TRBD1
J: TRBJ1-5
size: once
length: 13
DNA: TGTGCCAGCAGCAAGACAGGGATTCAGCCCCAGCATTTT
CDR3: CASSKTGIQPQHF

V: TRBV18
D: -
J: TRBJ1-1
size: few
length: 14
DNA: TGTGCCAGCTCACCGGAGGTTATGAACACTGAAGCTTTCTTT
CDR3: CASSPEVMNTEAFF

V: TRBV5-5
D: -
J: TRBJ1-1
size: many
length: 14
DNA: TGTGCCAGCAGCTTGGGCGGGGACGGCTTTGAAGCTTTCTTT
CDR3: CASSLGGDGFEAFF

V: TRBV6-5
D: TRBD1
J: TRBJ2-7
size: -
length: 17
DNA: TGTGCCAGCAGTCTCGGACCTCCGGGACAGACCGCTTACGAGCAGTACTTC
CDR3: CASSLGPPGQTAYEQYF

V: TRBV12-3/TRBV12-4
D: TRBD1
J: TRBJ1-1
size: -
length: 18
DNA: TGTGCCAGCAGTTTCGTTGTTGGTAGGGGGCTGGTGAACGCTGAAGCTTTCTTT
CDR3: CASSFVVGRGLVNAEAFF

V: TRBV19
D: TRBD1
J: TRBJ2-7
size: -
length: 13
DNA: TGTGCCAGTAGTCCTCGGGACAGGGTCGAGCAGTACTTC
CDR3: CASSPRDRVEQYF

V: TRBV10-2
D: -
J: TRBJ1-2
size: -
length: 14
DNA: TGCGCCAGTGGGGAGGAGAGGGGAGTCCGTGGCTACACCTTC
CDR3: CASGEERGVRGYTF

V: TRBV20-1
D: -
J: TRBJ2-7
size: -
length: 15
DNA: TGCAGTGCTAGTCCCCGTCGGATTTTCGGAAACGAGCAGTACTTC
CDR3: CSASPRRIFGNEQYF

V: TRBV5-1
D: -
J: TRBJ2-1
size: -
length: 15
DNA: TGCGCCAGCAGCTTGGTCAGTCCATCCTACAATGAGCAGTTCTTC
CDR3: CASSLVSPSYNEQFF

V: TRBV7-6
D: -
J: TRBJ2-2
size: once
length: 19
DNA: TGTGCCAGCAGTCCCGGGGGGCGGGGGCCCCCACTGTACACCGGGGAGCTGTTTTTT
CDR3: CASSPGGRGPPLYTGELFF

V: TRBV27
D: TRBD1
J: TRBJ1-5
size: -
length: 15
DNA: TGTGCCAGCGGCCCGACAGGGAATAGCAATCAGCCCCAGCATTTT
CDR3: CASGPTGNSNQPQHF

V: TRBV7-9
D: -
J: TRBJ1-1
size: -
length: 13
DNA: TGTGCCAGCAGCTTAGTCCGGGACACTGAAGCTTTCTTT
CDR3: CASSLVRDTEAFF

V: TRBV2
D: TRBD1
J: TRBJ1-6
size: -
length: 14
DNA: TGTGCCAGCAGAGAAGGGACAGGGTTTTCACCCCTCCACTTT
CDR3: CASREGTGFSPLHF

V: TRBV7-9
D: -
J: TRBJ2-3
size: -
length: 12
DNA: TGTGCCAGCAGCTTAGCGGTCAATGAGCAGTATTTT
CDR3: CASSLAVNEQYF

V: TRBV5-1
D: TRBD2
J: TRBJ2-1
size: many
length: 14
DNA: TGCGCCAGCAGCTTGGCTAGCGGGAGCAATGAGCAGTTCTTC
CDR3: CASSLASGSNEQFF

V: TRBV6-5
D: TRBD2
J: TRBJ2-1
size: many
length: 15
DNA: TGTGCCAGCAGCCTTAGCGGGAGTGAGGGCAATGAGCAGTTCTTC
CDR3: CASSLSGSEGNEQFF

V: TRBV19
D: -
J: TRBJ2-5
size: -
length: 11
DNA: TGTGCCAGTAGAAATTGGGAGACCCAGTACTTC
CDR3: CASRNWETQYF

V: TRBV15
D: -
J: TRBJ2-7
size: -
length: 16
DNA: TGTGCCACCAGCAGAGGGTGGGGCCCTACGTCCTACGAGCAGTACTTC
CDR3: CATSRGWGPTSYEQYF

V: TRBV10-3
D: -
J: TRBJ2-5
size: -
length: 13
DNA: TGTGCCATCAGTGAAGTTGGACAAGAGACCCAGTACTTC
CDR3: CAISEVGQETQYF

V: TRBV5-1
D: -
J: TRBJ1-2
size: -
length: 14
DNA: TGCGCCAGCAGCTTGATCAAAGGAGGCTATGGCTACACCTTC
CDR3: CASSLIKGGYGYTF

V: TRBV2
D: -
J: TRBJ1-2
size: -
length: 12
DNA: TGTGCCAGCAGTCCGGTTTACTATGGCTACACCTTC
CDR3: CASSPVYYGYTF

V: TRBV2
D: TRBD1
J: TRBJ1-6
size: -
length: 15
DNA: TGTGCCAGCAGTGACGCGACAGGGGGAGATTCACCCCTCCACTTT
CDR3: CASSDATGGDSPLHF

V: TRBV5-5
D: -
J: TRBJ2-2
size: once
length: 15
DNA: TGTGCCAGCAGGCCCGGGACACCGAACACCGGGGAGCTGTTTTTT
CDR3: CASRPGTPNTGELFF

V: TRBV4-2
D: TRBD2
J: TRBJ2-7
size: many
length: 15
DNA: TGTGCACCAGAGGTATCCAGCGGGACGACCTACGAGCAGTACTTC
CDR3: CAPEVSSGTTYEQYF

V: TRBV10-3
D: TRBD2
J: TRBJ2-7
size: -
length: 19
DNA: TGTGCCAGCAGTGAATGGGGACTCTCTGGGCTAGCGGGGGGCTACGAGCAGTACTTC
CDR3: CASSEWGLSGLAGGYEQYF

V: TRBV10-2
D: TRBD1
J: TRBJ2-7
size: -
length: 16
DNA: TGCGCCAGCAGTGGGACCGGACAGGGGAGCTCCTACGAGCAGTACTTC
CDR3: CASSGTGQGSSYEQYF

V: TRBV5-1
D: -
J: TRBJ2-1
size: many
length: 16
DNA: TGCGCCAGCAGCCAGGATCCTAGCGGAGGGGGGAATGAGCAGTTCTTC
CDR3: CASSQDPSGGGNEQFF

V: TRBV6-5
D: -
J: TRBJ1-1
size: -
length: 14
DNA: TGTGCCAGCAGTCCCGACAGGTTGAACACTGAAGCTTTCTTT
CDR3: CASSPDRLNTEAFF

V: TRBV6-1
D: -
J: TRBJ1-1
size: -
length: 16
DNA: TGTGCCAGCAGTGACATAGCGGGAGGGGAAAACACTGAAGCTTTCTTT
CDR3: CASSDIAGGENTEAFF

V: TRBV20-1
D: TRBD2
J: TRBJ2-3
size: -
length: 15
DNA: TGCAGTGCTAGAGATCTAGCGGGGGGCCCAGATACGCAGTATTTT
CDR3: CSARDLAGGPDTQYF

V: TRBV7-9
D: TRBD1
J: TRBJ1-2
size: -
length: 16
DNA: TGTGCCAGCAGCAGGACAGGGGAAACTACGTACTATGGCTACACCTTC
CDR3: CASSRTGETTYYGYTF

V: TRBV7-9
D: -
J: TRBJ2-5
size: -
length: 12
DNA: TGTGCCAGCAGCTTAGGGGATCAGACCCAGTACTTC
CDR3: CASSLGDQTQYF

V: TRBV20-1
D: -
J: TRBJ1-1
size: -
length: 10
DNA: TGCAGTGCTTCACCCACGGAAGCTTTCTTT
CDR3: CSASPTEAFF

V: TRBV7-9
D: -
J: TRBJ1-3
size: -
length: 13
DNA: TGTGCCAGCAGCCCCACCTCTGGAAACACCATATATTTT
CDR3: CASSPTSGNTIYF

V: TRBV20-1
D: TRBD1
J: TRBJ1-6
size: -
length: 17
DNA: TGCAGTGCTAATAGACAGGGCGGAAACACCTATAATTCACCCCTCCACTTT
CDR3: CSANRQGGNTYNSPLHF

V: TRBV2
D: TRBD1
J: TRBJ2-5
size: -
length: 15
DNA: TGTGCCAGCAGGATAACAGGGGGCGAAGCGGAGACCCAGTACTTC
CDR3: CASRITGGEAETQYF

V: TRBV5-1
D: -
J: TRBJ2-7
size: many
length: 15
DNA: TGCGCCAGCAGCGAACTTCGGGGCAGCTCCTACGAGCAGTACTTC
CDR3: CASSELRGSSYEQYF

V: TRBV19
D: TRBD1
J: TRBJ2-7
size: -
length: 15
DNA: TGTGCCAGTAGTGGATCGGACAGGGCGTCCTACGAGCAGTACTTC
CDR3: CASSGSDRASYEQYF

V: TRBV2
D: -
J: TRBJ2-7
size: -
length: 11
DNA: TGTGCCAGCAGTGATCTAGACGAGCAGTACTTC
CDR3: CASSDLDEQYF

V: TRBV19
D: -
J: TRBJ1-4
size: -
length: 13
DNA: TGTGCCAGTGCCGACGTCACCGGGGAAAAACTGTTTTTT
CDR3: CASADVTGEKLFF